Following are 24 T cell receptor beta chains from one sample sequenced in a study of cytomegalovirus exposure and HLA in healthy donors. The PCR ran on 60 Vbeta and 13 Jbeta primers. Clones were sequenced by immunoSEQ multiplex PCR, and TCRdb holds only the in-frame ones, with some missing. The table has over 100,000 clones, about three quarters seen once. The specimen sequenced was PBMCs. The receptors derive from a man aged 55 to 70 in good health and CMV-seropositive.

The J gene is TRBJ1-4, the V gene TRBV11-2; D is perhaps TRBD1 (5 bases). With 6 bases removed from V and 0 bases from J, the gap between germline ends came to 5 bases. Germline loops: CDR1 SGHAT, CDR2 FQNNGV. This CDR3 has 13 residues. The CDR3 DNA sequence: TGTGCCAGCAGAGGGGCAACTAATGAAAAACTGTTTTTT. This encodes CASRGATNEKLFF. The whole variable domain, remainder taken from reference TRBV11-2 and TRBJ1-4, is EAGVAQSPRYKIIEKRQSVAFWCNPISGHATLYWYQQILGQGPKLLIQFQNNGVVDDSQLPKDRFSAERLKGVDSTLKIQPAKLEDSAVYLCASRGATNEKLFFGSGTQLSVL.

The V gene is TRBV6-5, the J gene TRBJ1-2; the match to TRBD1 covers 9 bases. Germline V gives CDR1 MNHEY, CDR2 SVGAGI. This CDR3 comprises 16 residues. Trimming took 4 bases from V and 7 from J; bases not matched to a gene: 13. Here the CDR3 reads CASSSPSIQGAGGYTF. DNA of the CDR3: TGTGCCAGCAGTTCACCATCGATACAGGGGGCAGGTGGCTACACCTTC.

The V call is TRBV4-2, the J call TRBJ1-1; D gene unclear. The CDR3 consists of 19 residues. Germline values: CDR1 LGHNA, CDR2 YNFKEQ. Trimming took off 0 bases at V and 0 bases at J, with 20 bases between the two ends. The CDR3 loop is CASSQDGVQSITVNTEAFF. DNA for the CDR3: TGTGCCAGCAGCCAAGACGGGGTGCAGTCTATTACAGTGAACACTGAAGCTTTCTTT.

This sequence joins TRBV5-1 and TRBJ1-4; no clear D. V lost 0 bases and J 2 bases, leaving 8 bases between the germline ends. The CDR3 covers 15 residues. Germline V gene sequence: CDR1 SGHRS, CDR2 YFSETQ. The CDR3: CASSLGLLTNEKLFF. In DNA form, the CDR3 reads TGCGCCAGCAGCTTGGGTCTGTTGACTAATGAAAAACTGTTTTTT.

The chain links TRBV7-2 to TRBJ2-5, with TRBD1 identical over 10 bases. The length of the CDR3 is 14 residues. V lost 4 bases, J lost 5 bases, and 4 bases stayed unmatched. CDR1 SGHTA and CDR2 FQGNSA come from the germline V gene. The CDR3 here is CASSYGQGGETQYF. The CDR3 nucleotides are TGTGCCAGCAGCTATGGACAGGGGGGGGAGACCCAGTACTTC.

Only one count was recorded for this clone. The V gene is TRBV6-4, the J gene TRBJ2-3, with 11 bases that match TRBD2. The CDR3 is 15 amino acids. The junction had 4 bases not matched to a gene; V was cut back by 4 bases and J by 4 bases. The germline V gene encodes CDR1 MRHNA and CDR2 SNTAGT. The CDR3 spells CASSVLAGGPDTQYF. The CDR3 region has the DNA TGTGCCAGCAGTGTATTAGCGGGGGGGCCAGATACGCAGTATTTT.

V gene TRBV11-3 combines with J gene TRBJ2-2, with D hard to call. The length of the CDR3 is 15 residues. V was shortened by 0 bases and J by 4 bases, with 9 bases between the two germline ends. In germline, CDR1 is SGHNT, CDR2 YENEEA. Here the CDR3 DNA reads TGTGCCAGCAGCTTAGACCCCAGTCCCACCGGGGAGCTGTTTTTT. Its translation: CASSLDPSPTGELFF. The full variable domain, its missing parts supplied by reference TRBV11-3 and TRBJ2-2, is EAGVVQSPRYKIIEKKQPVAFWCNPISGHNTLYWYLQNLGQGPELLIRYENEEAVDDSQLPKDRFSAERLKGVDSTLKIQPAELGDSAVYLCASSLDPSPTGELFFGEGSRLTVL.

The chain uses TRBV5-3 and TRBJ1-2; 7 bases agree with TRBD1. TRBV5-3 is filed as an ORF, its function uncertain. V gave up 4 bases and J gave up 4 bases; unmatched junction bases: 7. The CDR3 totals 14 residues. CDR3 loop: CARSASDRAYGYTF. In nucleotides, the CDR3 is TGTGCCAGAAGCGCCTCTGACAGGGCCTATGGCTACACCTTC.

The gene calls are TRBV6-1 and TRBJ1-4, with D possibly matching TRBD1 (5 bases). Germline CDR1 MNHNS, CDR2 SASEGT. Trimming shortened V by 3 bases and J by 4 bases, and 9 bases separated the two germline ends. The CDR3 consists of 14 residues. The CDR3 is CASSDPDSNEKLFF. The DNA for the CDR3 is TGTGCCAGCAGTGATCCCGACAGTAATGAAAAACTGTTTTTT.

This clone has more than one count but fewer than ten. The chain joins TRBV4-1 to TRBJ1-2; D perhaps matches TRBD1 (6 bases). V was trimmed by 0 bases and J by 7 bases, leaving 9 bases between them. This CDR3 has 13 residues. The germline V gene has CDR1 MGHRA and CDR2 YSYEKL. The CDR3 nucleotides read TGCGCCAGCAGCCAAGATTTGGGGGCTGGCTACACCTTC. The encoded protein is CASSQDLGAGYTF.

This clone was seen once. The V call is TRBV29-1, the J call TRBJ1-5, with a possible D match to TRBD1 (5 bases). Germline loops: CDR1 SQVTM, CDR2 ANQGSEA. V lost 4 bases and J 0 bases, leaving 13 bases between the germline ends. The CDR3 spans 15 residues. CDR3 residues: CSVAVTDHSNQPQHF. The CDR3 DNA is TGCAGCGTTGCGGTGACAGACCATAGCAATCAGCCCCAGCATTTT.

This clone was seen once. The CDR3 region has the DNA TGTGCCAGCAGTGAAGCGGCTAGCGGGGGGGCGTTAGAGCAGTACTTC. This sequence encodes CASSEAASGGALEQYF. The V and J genes are TRBV6-1 and TRBJ2-5; 12 positions match TRBD2. The trim removed 0 bases at V and 11 bases at J, leaving 10 bases unmatched. Germline lookup yields CDR1 MNHNS and CDR2 SASEGT. This CDR3 comprises 16 residues.

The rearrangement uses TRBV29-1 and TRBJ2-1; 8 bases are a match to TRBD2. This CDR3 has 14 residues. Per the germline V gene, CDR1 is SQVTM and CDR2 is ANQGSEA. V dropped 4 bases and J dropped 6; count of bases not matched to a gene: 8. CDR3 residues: CSVARGGPGNEQFF. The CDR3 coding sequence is TGCAGCGTTGCTCGCGGGGGGCCGGGCAATGAGCAGTTCTTC.

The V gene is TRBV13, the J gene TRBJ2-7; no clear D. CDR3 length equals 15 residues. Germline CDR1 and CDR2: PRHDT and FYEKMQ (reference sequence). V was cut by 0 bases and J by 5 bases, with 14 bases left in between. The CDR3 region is CASSLGFSSLNEQYF. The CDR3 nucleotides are TGTGCCAGCAGCTTAGGGTTTAGCAGTCTGAACGAGCAGTACTTC.

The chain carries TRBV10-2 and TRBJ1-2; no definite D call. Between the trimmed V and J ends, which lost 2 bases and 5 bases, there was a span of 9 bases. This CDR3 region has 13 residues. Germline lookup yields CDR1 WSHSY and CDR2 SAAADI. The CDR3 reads CASSEGGLYGYTF. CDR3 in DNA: TGCGCCAGCAGTGAGGGAGGGCTTTATGGCTACACCTTC.

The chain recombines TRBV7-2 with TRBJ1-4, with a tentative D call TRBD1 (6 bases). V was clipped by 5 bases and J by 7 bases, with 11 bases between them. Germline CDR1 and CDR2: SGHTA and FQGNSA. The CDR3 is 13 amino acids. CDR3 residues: CASSPGAFEKLFF. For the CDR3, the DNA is TGTGCCAGCAGCCCAGGGGCTTTTGAAAAACTGTTTTTT.

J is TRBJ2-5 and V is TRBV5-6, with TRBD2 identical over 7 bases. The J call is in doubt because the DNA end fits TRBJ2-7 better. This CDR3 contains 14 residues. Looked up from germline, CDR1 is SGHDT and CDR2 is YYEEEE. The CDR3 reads CASSPGPGGYEQYF. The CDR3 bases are TGTGCCAGCAGCCCAGGACCGGGAGGCTACGAGCAGTACTTC.

Here the CDR3 DNA reads TGTGCCAGCAAACAGGGTTCGAACACCGGGGAGCTGTTTTTT. Translation: CASKQGSNTGELFF. The V gene is TRBV6-4, the J gene TRBJ2-2, with D possibly TRBD1 on 6 matching bases. Trimming took 7 bases from V and 0 from J, leaving 9 bases between them. Germline CDR1 and CDR2: MRHNA and SNTAGT. The CDR3 extends over 14 amino acids.

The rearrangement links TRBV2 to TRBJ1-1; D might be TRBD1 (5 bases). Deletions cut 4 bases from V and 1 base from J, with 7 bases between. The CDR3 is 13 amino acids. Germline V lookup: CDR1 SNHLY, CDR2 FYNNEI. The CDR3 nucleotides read TGTGCCAGCAGTGGACAGACGAACACTGAAGCTTTCTTT. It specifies CASSGQTNTEAFF.

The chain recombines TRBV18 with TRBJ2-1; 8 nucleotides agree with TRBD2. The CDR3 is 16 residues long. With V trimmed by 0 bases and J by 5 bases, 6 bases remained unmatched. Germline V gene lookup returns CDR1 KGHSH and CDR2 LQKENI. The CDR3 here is CASSPPNSGANNEQFF. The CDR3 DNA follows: TGTGCCAGCTCACCACCGAATAGCGGGGCAAACAATGAGCAGTTCTTC.

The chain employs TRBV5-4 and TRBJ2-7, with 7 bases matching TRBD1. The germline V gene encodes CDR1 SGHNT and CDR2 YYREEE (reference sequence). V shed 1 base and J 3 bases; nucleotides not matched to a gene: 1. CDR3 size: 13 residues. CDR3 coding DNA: TGTGCCAGCAGCTTGCCAGGGGGCTACGAGCAGTACTTC. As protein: CASSLPGGYEQYF.

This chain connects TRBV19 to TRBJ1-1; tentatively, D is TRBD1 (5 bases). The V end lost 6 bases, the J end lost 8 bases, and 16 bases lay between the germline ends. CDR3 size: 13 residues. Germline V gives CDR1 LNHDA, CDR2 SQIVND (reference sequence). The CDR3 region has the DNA TGTGCCAGTAGGATGGATTTGGGGGGAGAAGCTTTCTTT. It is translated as CASRMDLGGEAFF.

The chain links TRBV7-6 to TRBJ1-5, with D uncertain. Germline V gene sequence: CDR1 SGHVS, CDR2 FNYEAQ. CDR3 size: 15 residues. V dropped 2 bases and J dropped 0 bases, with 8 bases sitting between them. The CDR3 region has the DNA TGTGCCAGCAGCTTAACTGGTGATAGCAATCAGCCCCAGCATTTT. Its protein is CASSLTGDSNQPQHF.

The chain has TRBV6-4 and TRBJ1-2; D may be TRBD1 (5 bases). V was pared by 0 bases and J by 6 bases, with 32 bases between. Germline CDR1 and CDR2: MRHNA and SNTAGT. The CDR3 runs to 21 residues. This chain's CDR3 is CASSDSDLRVGVGPVRDGYTF. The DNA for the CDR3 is TGTGCCAGCAGTGACTCGGATCTCAGGGTAGGAGTAGGTCCGGTACGGGATGGCTACACCTTC.